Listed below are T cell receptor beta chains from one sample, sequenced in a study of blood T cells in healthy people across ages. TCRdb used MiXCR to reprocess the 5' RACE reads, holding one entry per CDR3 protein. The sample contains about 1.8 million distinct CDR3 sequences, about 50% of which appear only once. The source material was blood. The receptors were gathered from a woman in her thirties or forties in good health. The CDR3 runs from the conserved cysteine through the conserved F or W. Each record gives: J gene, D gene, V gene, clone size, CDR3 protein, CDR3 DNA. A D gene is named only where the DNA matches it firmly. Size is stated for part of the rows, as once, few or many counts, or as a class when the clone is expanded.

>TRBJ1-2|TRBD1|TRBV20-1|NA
CSARDFGTAIYGYTF
TGCAGTGCTAGAGATTTTGGGACAGCAATTTATGGCTACACCTTC
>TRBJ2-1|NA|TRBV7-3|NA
CASSPAANSNEQFF
TGTGCCAGCAGCCCTGCTGCGAATAGCAATGAGCAGTTCTTC
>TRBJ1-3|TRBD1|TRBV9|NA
CASSTRDRPSTIYF
TGTGCCAGCAGCACCCGGGACAGGCCCAGCACCATATATTTT
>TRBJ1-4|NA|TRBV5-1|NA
CASSSGDARNEKLFF
TGCGCCAGCAGCTCAGGGGACGCTCGTAATGAAAAACTGTTTTTT
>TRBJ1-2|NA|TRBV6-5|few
CASSYIPEIGYGYTF
TGTGCCAGCAGTTATATCCCTGAAATAGGCTATGGCTACACCTTC
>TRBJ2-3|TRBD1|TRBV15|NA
CATNTGQGSTDTQYF
TGTGCCACCAACACTGGACAGGGAAGCACAGATACGCAGTATTTT
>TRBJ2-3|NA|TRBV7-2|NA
CASNPLRVDTQYF
TGTGCCAGCAACCCCCTGAGGGTGGATACGCAGTATTTT
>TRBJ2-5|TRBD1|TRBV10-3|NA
CAISGTGFQETQYF
TGTGCCATCAGTGGGACAGGGTTTCAAGAGACCCAGTACTTC
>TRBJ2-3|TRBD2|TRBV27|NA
CASSRRLAGGQDTQYF
TGTGCCAGCAGTCGACGACTAGCGGGGGGCCAAGATACGCAGTATTTT
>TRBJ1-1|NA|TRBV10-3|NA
CAISENDGTEAFF
TGTGCCATCAGTGAGAACGACGGGACAGAAGCTTTCTTT
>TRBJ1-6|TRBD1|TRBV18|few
CASSPLGTDNSPLHF
TGTGCCAGCTCACCACTCGGGACAGATAATTCACCCCTCCACTTT
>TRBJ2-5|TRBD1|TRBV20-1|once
CSAGQGAVTQYF
TGCAGTGCTGGACAGGGGGCTGTGACCCAGTACTTC
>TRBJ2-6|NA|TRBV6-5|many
CASRPQGTGANVLTF
TGTGCCAGCAGGCCTCAGGGAACCGGGGCCAACGTCCTGACTTTC
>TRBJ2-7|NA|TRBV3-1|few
CASSQEMGAREQYF
TGTGCCAGCAGCCAAGAGATGGGTGCCAGGGAGCAGTACTTC
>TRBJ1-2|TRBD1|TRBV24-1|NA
CATSDSGQGPSYGYTF
TGTGCCACCAGTGATTCGGGACAGGGACCGAGCTATGGCTACACCTTC
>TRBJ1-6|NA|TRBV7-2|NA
CASSAVENSPLHF
TGTGCCAGCAGCGCAGTTGAAAATTCACCCCTCCACTTT
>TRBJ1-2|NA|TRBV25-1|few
CASSVGFLGGYTF
TGTGCCAGCAGTGTGGGGTTTTTGGGTGGCTACACCTTC
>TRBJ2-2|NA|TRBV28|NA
CASREQTAQGELFF
TGTGCCAGCAGGGAACAGACTGCTCAGGGGGAGCTGTTTTTT
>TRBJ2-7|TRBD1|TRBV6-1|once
CASDRDRGDEQYF
TGTGCCAGCGATAGGGACAGGGGCGATGAGCAGTACTTC
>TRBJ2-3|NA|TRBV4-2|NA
CASSRLEGDTQYF
TGTGCCAGCAGCCGCCTCGAGGGGGACACGCAGTATTTT
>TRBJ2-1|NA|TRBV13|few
CASSWGGRREQFF
TGTGCCAGCAGCTGGGGGGGGCGTCGTGAGCAGTTCTTC
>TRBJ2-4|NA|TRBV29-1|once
CSVDYPGAKNIQYF
TGCAGCGTAGACTACCCTGGGGCCAAAAACATTCAGTACTTC
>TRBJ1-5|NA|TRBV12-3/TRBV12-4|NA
CASSFGGYNQPQHF
TGTGCCAGCAGTTTTGGGGGCTACAATCAGCCCCAGCATTTT
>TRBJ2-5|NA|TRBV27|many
CASSPPPGSQKETQYF
TGTGCCAGCAGCCCCCCCCCGGGCTCCCAAAAAGAGACCCAGTACTTC
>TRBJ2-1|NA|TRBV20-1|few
CSARLGVEQFF
TGCAGTGCTAGATTGGGGGTGGAGCAGTTCTTC
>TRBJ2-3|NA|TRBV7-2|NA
CASRQEGGGDTQYF
TGTGCCAGCAGACAGGAGGGGGGCGGAGATACGCAGTATTTT
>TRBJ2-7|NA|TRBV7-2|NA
CASRRVGGYEQYF
TGTGCCAGCAGGAGGGTCGGGGGCTACGAGCAGTACTTC
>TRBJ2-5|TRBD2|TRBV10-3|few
CAISDSLRGRGQGETQYF
TGTGCCATCAGTGATAGCTTGCGGGGGAGAGGTCAGGGAGAGACCCAGTACTTC
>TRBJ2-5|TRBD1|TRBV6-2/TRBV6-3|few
CASSYSTGAAGGSQYF
TGTGCCAGCAGTTACTCGACAGGGGCGGCGGGCGGTTCCCAGTACTTC
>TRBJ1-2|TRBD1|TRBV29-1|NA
CSAGTGLFYGYTF
TGCAGCGCCGGGACAGGGCTATTCTATGGCTACACCTTC
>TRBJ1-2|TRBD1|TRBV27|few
CASSEGAWNYGYTF
TGTGCCAGCAGTGAGGGGGCGTGGAACTATGGCTACACCTTC
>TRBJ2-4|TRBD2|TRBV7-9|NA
CASSSTVAGAQNIQYF
TGTGCCAGCAGCTCCACCGTAGCGGGGGCCCAAAACATTCAGTACTTC
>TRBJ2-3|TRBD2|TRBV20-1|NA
CSARLAGQEDTQYF
TGCAGTGCCAGACTAGCGGGACAGGAAGATACGCAGTATTTT
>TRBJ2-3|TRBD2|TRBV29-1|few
CSSGGSTDTQYF
TGCAGTAGCGGGGGATCCACAGATACGCAGTATTTT